What follows are 27 T cell receptor beta chains derived from one specimen sequenced in a study of radiotherapy plus CTLA-4 blockade in lung cancer. The repertoire was sequenced with immunoSEQ multiplex PCR; TCRdb's copy has only in-frame clones and lacks some. Of approximately 28,000 clones in the sample, 75% to 85% are singletons; the top ten hold around 17%. The source was peripheral blood, collected from a patient treated with radiotherapy plus ipilimumab. The receptors were sampled from a human donor with non-small cell lung cancer that progressed on radiotherapy plus ipilimumab.

The J gene is TRBJ2-5, the V gene TRBV5-6; possibly TRBD2 for D (5 bases). V was cut by 6 bases and J by 0 bases, with 12 bases left in between. The V gene's germline CDR1 is SGHDT and CDR2 YYEEEE. The CDR3 length is 14 residues. The CDR3 region is CASTEGVDQETQYF. The CDR3 DNA is TGTGCCAGCACCGAGGGTGTCGACCAAGAGACCCAGTACTTC. The whole variable domain, filled in from reference TRBV5-6 and TRBJ2-5, reads DAGVTQSPTHLIKTRGQQVTLRCSPKSGHDTVSWYQQALGQGPQFIFQYYEEEERQRGNFPDRFSGHQFPNYSSELNVNALLLGDSALYLCASTEGVDQETQYFGPGTRLLVL.

This chain joins TRBV4-3 and TRBJ1-5; unclear D gene. With 0 bases removed from V and 4 bases from J, the gap between germline ends came to 10 bases. The V gene's germline CDR1 is LGHNA and CDR2 YSLEER. CDR3 size: 15 residues. The CDR3 nucleotides read TGCGCCAGCAGCCAAGACCCCTTTGGGAATCAGCCCCAGCATTTT. This sequence encodes CASSQDPFGNQPQHF.

A note on this clone: The conserved closing phenylalanine or tryptophan is absent in this CDR3, likely reflecting a read error. Because the CDR3's place on the DNA is in doubt, the DNA is left out and the CDR3 is given as listed by TCRdb. V gene TRBV6-5 combines with J gene TRBJ1-1; the table's D gene call, TRBD1, was not cross checked with the DNA. The germline CDR1 and CDR2 sequences are MNHEY and SVGAGI. The CDR3 is 12 residues long, ends included. The chain's CDR3 is CASSEALSWTSA.

The rearrangement joins TRBV19 to TRBJ2-2; 11 bases line up with TRBD2. There are 17 residues in the CDR3. J gave up 7 bases and V 4 bases, and 11 bases lay outside the gene matches. Germline CDR1 and CDR2: LNHDA and SQIVND (reference sequence). Written as DNA, the CDR3 is TGTGCCAGTAGTAGACCCACTAGCGGGAGACGTGGCGGGGAGCTGTTTTTT. The encoded protein is CASSRPTSGRRGGELFF.

V gene TRBV7-9 combines with J gene TRBJ2-7; TRBD1 matches at 9 bases. Germline V gene sequence: CDR1 SEHNR, CDR2 FQNEAQ (reference sequence). V was pared by 4 bases and J by 2 bases, with 3 bases of the junction left unmatched. The length of the CDR3 is 14 residues. The CDR3 region is CASSSTGGTYEQYF. CDR3 nucleotide sequence: TGTGCCAGCAGCTCCACAGGGGGCACCTACGAGCAGTACTTC. Together with reference TRBV7-9 and TRBJ2-7, the CDR3 gives the full variable domain: DTGVSQNPRHKITKRGQNVTFRCDPISEHNRLYWYRQTLGQGPEFLTYFQNEAQLEKSRLLSDRFSAERPKGSFSTLEIQRTEQGDSAMYLCASSSTGGTYEQYFGPGTRLTVT.

The chain combines TRBV4-2 with TRBJ1-1, with a tentative D call TRBD1 (6 bases). Germline-derived CDR1 and CDR2 are LGHNA and YNFKEQ. The V gene lost 4 bases and the J gene lost 3 bases, with 12 bases spanning the gap. The CDR3 is made up of 14 amino acids. The CDR3 DNA reads TGTGCCAGCAGCCCGGGTGGGGGCTACACTGAAGCTTTCTTT. It codes for CASSPGGGYTEAFF.

This clone was seen a single time. This chain joins TRBV29-1 and TRBJ1-2; the D is unclear. The CDR3 consists of 16 residues. Looked up from germline, CDR1 is SQVTM and CDR2 is ANQGSEA. Trimming removed 0 bases at V and 3 bases at J, with 17 bases between. CDR3 nucleotide sequence: TGCAGCGTTGAAGACTGGGAAAAGACACGCTACTATGGCTACACCTTC. Protein product: CSVEDWEKTRYYGYTF.

This sequence joins TRBV27 and TRBJ1-4, with D tentatively TRBD1 (6 bases). V lost 6 bases and J 0 bases, leaving 11 bases between the germline ends. Per the germline V gene, CDR1 is MNHEY and CDR2 is SMNVEV (reference sequence). The length of the CDR3 is 15 residues. The CDR3 is CASRYGGATNEKLFF. The CDR3 DNA reads as TGTGCCAGCAGATATGGGGGCGCAACTAATGAAAAACTGTTTTTT. Full variable domain (rest looked up from reference TRBV27 and TRBJ1-4): EAQVTQNPRYLITVTGKKLTVTCSQNMNHEYMSWYRQDPGLGLRQIYYSMNVEVTDKGDVPEGYKVSRKEKRNFPLILESPSPNQTSLYFCASRYGGATNEKLFFGSGTQLSVL.

The chain carries TRBV4-1 and TRBJ1-6, with D perhaps matching TRBD1 (5 bases). The CDR3 length is 19 residues. Deletions cut 0 bases from V and 10 bases from J, with 25 bases between. The germline CDR1 and CDR2 sequences are MGHRA and YSYEKL. CDR3 loop: CASSQDLFGLIRGSSPLHF. DNA of the CDR3: TGCGCCAGCAGCCAAGATCTATTCGGTTTGATAAGGGGTAGCTCACCCCTCCACTTT.

The CDR3 DNA is TGTGCCAGCAGTCCCTCGGGGGCAGGGTGGCTGCCTGGGGCCAACGTCCTGACTTTC. Translating gives CASSPSGAGWLPGANVLTF. The chain combines TRBV27 with TRBJ2-6, with D perhaps assigned TRBD1 or TRBD2 (6 bases each). This CDR3 comprises 19 residues. CDR1 is MNHEY, CDR2 SMNVEV, per germline (reference sequence). Trimming removed 5 bases at V and 2 bases at J, with 22 bases between. Full variable domain (rest looked up from reference TRBV27 and TRBJ2-6): EAQVTQNPRYLITVTGKKLTVTCSQNMNHEYMSWYRQDPGLGLRQIYYSMNVEVTDKGDVPEGYKVSRKEKRNFPLILESPSPNQTSLYFCASSPSGAGWLPGANVLTFGAGSRLTVL.

The rearrangement uses TRBV2 and TRBJ2-1; 11 nucleotides match TRBD2. Germline V gene data show CDR1 as SNHLY and CDR2 as FYNNEI. The CDR3 sequence is 15 residues long. Germline trimming cut 5 bases from V and 4 bases from J; bases unmatched to any gene: 4. CDR3 protein: CASSPLAGGYNEQFF. The CDR3 nucleotides read TGTGCCAGCAGTCCTCTAGCGGGGGGTTACAATGAGCAGTTCTTC.

This chain links TRBV5-1 with TRBJ1-1, with D perhaps matching TRBD1 (5 bases). Germline values: CDR1 SGHRS, CDR2 YFSETQ. This CDR3 spans 15 amino acids. The V gene lost 2 bases and the J gene lost 1 base, with 12 bases spanning the gap. The DNA of the CDR3 is TGCGCCAGCAGCTTATGGGGCAGGGAGAACACTGAAGCTTTCTTT. The encoded protein is CASSLWGRENTEAFF.

The CDR3 DNA reads TGTGCCAGCGGAGCGGGACACACAGATACGCAGTATTTT. This gives the protein CASGAGHTDTQYF. The chain uses TRBV6-4 and TRBJ2-3; the D gene is possibly TRBD2 (7 bases). Germline assignment: CDR1 MRHNA and CDR2 SNTAGT. This CDR3 has 13 amino acids. Trimming shortened V by 8 bases and J by 2 bases, and 11 bases separated the two germline ends.

J is TRBJ2-3 and V is TRBV13; maybe TRBD2 (6 bases). Germline values: CDR1 PRHDT, CDR2 FYEKMQ (reference sequence). The ends were cut back, 5 bases at V and 6 bases at J, with 15 bases in the middle. CDR3 length: 14 amino acids. The DNA for the CDR3 is TGTGCCAGCAGCCAGCAAGGAGGGCTTGATACGCAGTATTTT. Protein product: CASSQQGGLDTQYF.

The chain is built from TRBV20-1 and TRBJ2-3, with D uncertain. Trimming took off 3 bases at V and 4 bases at J, with 2 bases between the two ends. Germline CDR1 reads DFQATT; CDR2 reads SNEGSKA (reference sequence). The CDR3 extends over 10 amino acids. CDR3 nucleotides: TGCAGTGCTAGTCCAGATACGCAGTATTTT. Encoded protein: CSASPDTQYF.

The chain has TRBV7-2 and TRBJ1-2; D is ambiguous. The V gene's germline CDR1 is SGHTA and CDR2 FQGNSA. This CDR3 region has 11 residues. V was trimmed by 5 bases and J by 10 bases, leaving 11 bases between them. This CDR3 is CASSPRTFYTF. For the CDR3, the DNA is TGTGCCAGCAGCCCAAGGACTTTCTACACCTTC. Together with reference TRBV7-2 and TRBJ1-2, the CDR3 gives the full variable domain: GAGVSQSPSNKVTEKGKDVELRCDPISGHTALYWYRQSLGQGLEFLIYFQGNSAPDKSGLPSDRFSAERTGGSVSTLTIQRTQQEDSAVYLCASSPRTFYTFGSGTRLTVV.

The chain has TRBV5-8 and TRBJ1-1; 7 bases agree with TRBD1. The germline V gene has CDR1 SGHTS and CDR2 YDEGEE. V shed 2 bases, J shed 1 base, and the junction held 5 bases outside the gene matches. CDR3 length: 15 amino acids. The CDR3 region has the DNA TGTGCCAGCAGCTTTCCGGACAGGAAGAACACTGAAGCTTTCTTT. Its translation: CASSFPDRKNTEAFF.

The rearrangement joins TRBV4-1 to TRBJ1-1, with no clear D. Germline V gene lookup returns CDR1 MGHRA and CDR2 YSYEKL. Trimming cost V 5 bases and J 4 bases, with 17 bases left between them. The CDR3 sequence is 15 residues long. CDR3 DNA: TGCGCCAGCAGCACTACTGGCGGGCTAGGCACTGAAGCTTTCTTT. The encoded protein is CASSTTGGLGTEAFF.

V gene TRBV2 combines with J gene TRBJ2-3; TRBD1 matches 8 bases. The CDR3 consists of 15 residues. Germline V gene lookup returns CDR1 SNHLY and CDR2 FYNNEI. V lost 6 bases to trimming and J lost 0 bases; unmatched junction nucleotides: 5. CDR3 region: CASSRDRLSTDTQYF. The CDR3 coding sequence is TGTGCCAGCAGCCGGGACAGGCTTAGCACAGATACGCAGTATTTT.

This chain joins TRBV2 and TRBJ1-5; TRBD1 agrees at 9 bases. The CDR3 loop spans 13 amino acids. J gave up 7 bases and V 5 bases, and 3 bases lay outside the gene matches. The germline V gene has CDR1 SNHLY and CDR2 FYNNEI. The DNA for the CDR3 is TGTGCCAGCAGTTGGACAGGGGACCAGCCCCAGCATTTT. Its protein is CASSWTGDQPQHF.

The V call is TRBV5-8, the J call TRBJ2-7; D gene unclear. Germline V gene data show CDR1 as SGHTS and CDR2 as YDEGEE. The CDR3 is 11 residues long. Trimming pared 4 bases from V and 3 bases from J, leaving 5 bases between. The CDR3 sequence: CASSPHYEQYF. In DNA form, the CDR3 reads TGTGCCAGCAGCCCCCACTACGAGCAGTACTTC.

V is TRBV7-3 and J is TRBJ1-5; tentative D call: TRBD1 (6 bases). Germline V gives CDR1 SGHTA, CDR2 FQGTGA. The V end was cut by 4 bases, the J end by 0 bases, with 10 bases between. This CDR3 spans 15 amino acids. The chain's CDR3 is CASSSNRVSNQPQHF. CDR3 in DNA: TGTGCCAGCAGCTCTAACAGGGTTAGCAATCAGCCCCAGCATTTT.

The chain carries TRBV28 and TRBJ1-5; possible D gene TRBD1, 6 bases. Between the trimmed V and J ends, which lost 3 bases and 6 bases, there was a span of 18 bases. The germline V gene encodes CDR1 MDHEN and CDR2 SYDVKM. The CDR3 is made up of 16 amino acids. The CDR3 nucleotides are TGTGCCAGCAGTTTGGGCCCAGGGGATAGAGCTCAGCCCCAGCATTTT. Amino acids: CASSLGPGDRAQPQHF.

This sequence joins TRBV10-2 and TRBJ1-5; the match to TRBD1 covers 11 bases. The CDR3 consists of 15 residues. The V and J ends lost 8 bases and 6 bases, in that order; junction bases with no gene match: 9. Germline V gene data show CDR1 as WSHSY and CDR2 as SAAADI. The CDR3 spells CASRAGTGGVQPQHF. In nucleotides, the CDR3 is TGCGCCAGCCGCGCTGGGACAGGGGGAGTTCAGCCCCAGCATTTT.

For the CDR3, the DNA is TGTGCCAGCAGCCCACTCCTAGGAGTCCTCTACGAGCAGTACTTC. Its protein is CASSPLLGVLYEQYF. The genes are TRBV28 and TRBJ2-7; no firm D call. Trimming pared 6 bases from V and 3 bases from J, leaving 18 bases between. The CDR3 runs to 15 residues. Germline V CDR1 and CDR2: MDHEN, SYDVKM. Supplemented by reference TRBV28 and TRBJ2-7, the full variable domain reads DVKVTQSSRYLVKRTGEKVFLECVQDMDHENMFWYRQDPGLGLRLIYFSYDVKMKEKGDIPEGYSVSREKKERFSLILESASTNQTSMYLCASSPLLGVLYEQYFGPGTRLTVT.

The genes are TRBV19 and TRBJ2-7; maybe TRBD1 (6 bases). V was clipped by 4 bases and J by 0 bases, with 10 bases between them. Germline CDR1 is LNHDA and CDR2 is SQIVND (reference sequence). The CDR3 has 14 amino acids. This CDR3 is CASSRGHSSYEQYF. The CDR3 nucleotides are TGTGCCAGTAGTAGGGGACATAGCTCCTACGAGCAGTACTTC.

This rearrangement joins TRBV5-6 to TRBJ2-5, with 10 bases lining up with TRBD2. Trimming removed 4 bases from V and 2 bases from J; junction bases left unmatched: 5. CDR3 length equals 15 residues. Germline CDR1 SGHDT, CDR2 YYEEEE. CDR3 in amino acids: CASSTGTSVQETQYF. The CDR3 DNA reads as TGTGCCAGCAGCACTGGGACTAGCGTACAAGAGACCCAGTACTTC.